These 31 T cell receptor beta chains were sequenced from one sample in a study of CD8 T cells in ankylosing spondylitis. TCRdb used MiXCR to reprocess the 5' RACE reads, holding one entry per CDR3 protein. The sample contains 150,000 to 200,000 distinct CDR3 sequences, around a tenth of which appear only once. The material sequenced was blood, either unsorted or a sorted T cell fraction (not recorded which). Every receptor here comes from a male donor with ankylosing spondylitis or in good health (not recorded which).

This clonotype has at least ten counts. This chain joins TRBV27 and TRBJ2-2; D is unclear. The CDR3 consists of 16 residues. Trimming left V 6 bases short and J 0 bases short, with 14 bases between. Germline loops: CDR1 MNHEY, CDR2 SMNVEV (reference sequence). CDR3 in amino acids: CASRQQGNANTGELFF. The CDR3 DNA sequence: TGTGCCAGCAGGCAACAAGGGAACGCGAACACCGGGGAGCTGTTTTTT.

This clonotype has just a few counts. V is TRBV30 and J is TRBJ1-3, with D unresolved. The germline V gene has CDR1 GTSNPN and CDR2 SVGIG (reference sequence). Trimming took off 0 bases at V and 0 bases at J, with 12 bases between the two ends. This CDR3 is built from 16 residues. CDR3: CAWSVGRLSSGNTIYF. CDR3 in DNA: TGTGCCTGGAGTGTTGGCCGGCTGAGCTCTGGAAACACCATATATTTT. Using reference TRBV30 and TRBJ1-3 for the parts outside the CDR3, the full variable domain is SQTIHQWPATLVQPVGSPLSLECTVEGTSNPNLYWYRQAAGRGLQLLFYSVGIGQISSEVPQNLSASRPQDRQFILSSKKLLLSDSGFYLCAWSVGRLSSGNTIYFGEGSWLTVV.

This clonotype showed up many times. The rearrangement uses TRBV12-3 or TRBV12-4 and TRBJ1-5; D call uncertain. The germline V and J ends were trimmed by 3 bases and 7 bases, with 10 bases remaining between them. The CDR3 has 13 residues. CDR3 region: CASSFGSEQPQHF. The CDR3 DNA follows: TGTGCCAGCAGTTTTGGGTCTGAACAGCCCCAGCATTTT.

This clonotype was seen only a few times. This chain uses TRBV14 with TRBJ2-5; D may be TRBD2 (5 bases). The CDR3 contains 16 residues. Trimming shortened V by 0 bases and J by 5 bases, and 16 bases separated the two germline ends. Germline-derived CDR1 and CDR2 are SGHDN and FVKESK. CDR3: CASSQEVYEGEETQYF. CDR3 in DNA: TGTGCCAGCAGCCAAGAGGTGTATGAGGGCGAGGAGACCCAGTACTTC.

There are many counts of this clonotype. V gene TRBV20-1 combines with J gene TRBJ2-3, with 9 bases identical to TRBD2. CDR3 length: 14 residues. Germline assignment: CDR1 DFQATT and CDR2 SNEGSKA (reference sequence). With 0 bases clipped from V and 4 bases from J, the junction kept 2 bases outside the gene matches. CDR3 in amino acids: CSARDSGGADTQYF. The CDR3 DNA reads TGCAGTGCTAGAGATAGCGGGGGTGCAGATACGCAGTATTTT.

This clonotype was recorded a few times. This chain connects TRBV7-6 to TRBJ2-5; 7 positions match TRBD1. Trimming removed 2 bases from V and 1 base from J; junction bases left unmatched: 1. The CDR3 extends over 14 amino acids. Germline V CDR1 and CDR2: SGHVS, FNYEAQ. Written as DNA, the CDR3 is TGTGCCAGCAGCTTAAACAGGGGCCAAGAGACCCAGTACTTC. Translation gives CASSLNRGQETQYF.

The J gene is TRBJ2-5, the V gene TRBV7-9; TRBD1 is a possible D gene (5 bases). The CDR3 spans 13 residues. Trimming took off 1 base at V and 4 bases at J, with 7 bases between the two ends. Germline loops: CDR1 SEHNR, CDR2 FQNEAQ (reference sequence). The CDR3 sequence: CASSLVGPETQYF. In DNA form, the CDR3 reads TGTGCCAGCAGCTTAGTGGGGCCAGAGACCCAGTACTTC. The whole variable domain, filled in from reference TRBV7-9 and TRBJ2-5, reads DTGVSQNPRHKITKRGQNVTFRCDPISEHNRLYWYRQTLGQGPEFLTYFQNEAQLEKSRLLSDRFSAERPKGSFSTLEIQRTEQGDSAMYLCASSLVGPETQYFGPGTRLLVL.

In this sample, this clonotype turned up many times. The chain links TRBV5-6 to TRBJ1-1; D is uncertain. V shed 4 bases and J shed 4 bases, with 11 bases lying between them. This CDR3 spans 13 amino acids. Germline V gene data show CDR1 as SGHDT and CDR2 as YYEEEE. The CDR3 reads CASSLTFGTEAFF. The CDR3 DNA sequence: TGTGCCAGCAGCCTGACATTCGGCACTGAAGCTTTCTTT.

This clonotype was seen repeatedly, ten times or more. The junction does not match germline at one end; this may be a read error. This chain links TRBV5-1 with TRBJ2-7, with a weak D call TRBD2 (6 bases). There are 12 residues in the CDR3. Germline CDR1 is SGHRS and CDR2 is YFSETQ. CDR3 amino acids: CASSLEGYEQYF. The DNA of the CDR3 is TGTGCCAGCAGTTTGGAGGGCTACGAGCAGTACTTC.

Comments on this clonotype: An end of the junction does not agree with germline; a read error may underlie this. This rearrangement joins TRBV7-9 to TRBJ1-1, with D perhaps matching TRBD1 (5 bases). CDR1 SEHNR and CDR2 FQNEAQ come from the germline V gene (reference sequence). This CDR3 has 14 amino acids. The CDR3 nucleotides read TGTGCCAGCAGCTTGGGGGGGTTGGGCACTGAAGCTTTGTTT. Protein product: CASSLGGLGTEALF. Looking up the rest from reference TRBV7-9 and TRBJ1-1 gives the full variable domain: DTGVSQNPRHKITKRGQNVTFRCDPISEHNRLYWYRQTLGQGPEFLTYFQNEAQLEKSRLLSDRFSAERPKGSFSTLEIQRTEQGDSAMYLCASSLGGLGTEALFGQGTRLTVV.

This clonotype was counted a few times. CDR3 nucleotide sequence: TGTGCCAGCAAGAGGGCCGGCCGGGGAGGCTACGAGCAGTACTTC. This sequence encodes CASKRAGRGGYEQYF. The chain has TRBV27 and TRBJ2-7; maybe TRBD2 (6 bases). The CDR3 is 15 residues long. Between the trimmed V and J ends, which lost 7 bases and 3 bases, there was a span of 19 bases. Germline V gene sequence: CDR1 MNHEY, CDR2 SMNVEV (reference sequence).

In its sample, this clonotype was seen many times. V and J are TRBV18 and TRBJ1-1; 7 bases are a match to TRBD1. The CDR3 consists of 16 residues. Trimming removed 3 bases from V and 1 base from J; junction bases left unmatched: 8. Germline CDR1 is KGHSH and CDR2 is LQKENI. The CDR3: CASSPRPGQRNTEAFF. The CDR3 DNA is TGTGCCAGCTCACCCCGGCCGGGACAGCGGAACACTGAAGCTTTCTTT.

The chain has TRBV5-5 and TRBJ2-7, with D unclear. The CDR3 sequence is 14 residues long. Germline V gene data show CDR1 as SGHKS and CDR2 as YYEKEE (reference sequence). Trimming pared 1 base from V and 3 bases from J, leaving 11 bases between. This CDR3 is CASSLSSEIYEQYF. The CDR3 DNA reads as TGTGCCAGCAGCTTGTCGTCAGAGATCTACGAGCAGTACTTC.

At least ten counts were recorded for this clonotype. This chain's CDR3 is CASSGQGAHEQYF. CDR3 DNA sequence: TGCGCCAGCAGCGGACAGGGTGCCCACGAGCAGTACTTC. The chain joins TRBV5-1 to TRBJ2-7; the match to TRBD1 covers 8 bases. The CDR3 has 13 amino acids. J gave up 5 bases and V 4 bases, and 5 bases lay outside the gene matches. Germline loops: CDR1 SGHRS, CDR2 YFSETQ.

Ten or more counts support this clonotype. The chain recombines TRBV9 with TRBJ2-3; the match to TRBD2 covers 11 bases. The V gene's germline CDR1 is SGDLS and CDR2 YYNGEE. The CDR3 is made up of 16 amino acids. J lost 2 bases, V lost 3 bases, and 5 bases had no gene match. The DNA of the CDR3 is TGTGCCAGCAGCGAGACTAGCGGGACTACCACAGATACGCAGTATTTT. Translation: CASSETSGTTTDTQYF.

This clonotype was picked up many times. The chain recombines TRBV5-1 with TRBJ1-1; D remains ambiguous. CDR3 length: 17 amino acids. Trimming cost V 2 bases and J 3 bases, with 20 bases left between them. Germline CDR1 reads SGHRS; CDR2 reads YFSETQ. CDR3 in amino acids: CASSLRALSQGHTEAFF. CDR3 bases: TGCGCCAGCAGCTTACGCGCTTTGTCCCAAGGGCACACTGAAGCTTTCTTT.

The table lists this clonotype with many counts. V gene TRBV6-1 combines with J gene TRBJ2-2; 8 bases are shared with TRBD1. V lost 5 bases and J lost 0; bases outside the gene matches: 5. Germline values: CDR1 MNHNS, CDR2 SASEGT. The CDR3 has 16 residues. The CDR3 DNA reads as TGTGCCAGCAGTAAAGGGACAGGCACGAACACCGGGGAGCTGTTTTTT. Amino acid sequence: CASSKGTGTNTGELFF.

The chain links TRBV9 to TRBJ2-2; TRBD2 might be the D (6 bases). Per germline, CDR1 SGDLS and CDR2 YYNGEE. This CDR3 is built from 16 residues. V lost 1 base and J lost 5, with 15 bases in between. In nucleotides, the CDR3 is TGTGCCAGCAGCGTAACCGGGGGATCTAGGACCGGGGAGCTGTTTTTT. This codes for CASSVTGGSRTGELFF.

This clonotype was seen ten or more times. V and J are TRBV7-9 and TRBJ1-2; 7 nucleotides line up with TRBD1. The J segment lost 2 bases and the V segment lost 5 bases, leaving 11 bases of the junction unmatched. Germline V gene lookup returns CDR1 SEHNR and CDR2 FQNEAQ (reference sequence). The CDR3 totals 16 residues. The CDR3 DNA reads TGTGCCAGCAGCCCTCCTTACGAACAGGGGAACTATGGCTACACCTTC. This translates into CASSPPYEQGNYGYTF.

This clonotype has at least ten counts. CDR3 DNA sequence: TGTGCCACCAGCAGATCCTTGCAGACTGGAAACACCATATATTTT. Its translation: CATSRSLQTGNTIYF. J is TRBJ1-3 and V is TRBV15, with no clear D. There are 15 residues in the CDR3. V was cut by 2 bases and J by 2 bases, with 10 bases left in between. Germline-derived CDR1 and CDR2 are LNHNV and YYDKDF (reference sequence). The whole variable domain, filled in from reference TRBV15 and TRBJ1-3, reads DAMVIQNPRYQVTQFGKPVTLSCSQTLNHNVMYWYQQKSSQAPKLLFHYYDKDFNNEADTPDNFQSRRPNTSFCFLDIRSPGLGDTAMYLCATSRSLQTGNTIYFGEGSWLTVV.

This clonotype was observed at least ten times. V is TRBV2 and J is TRBJ1-1; D not certain. Germline CDR1 is SNHLY and CDR2 is FYNNEI. The V end lost 2 bases, the J end lost 0 bases, and 4 bases lay between the germline ends. This CDR3 has 13 amino acids. The CDR3, as DNA: TGTGCCAGCAGTGAATCTATGAACACTGAAGCTTTCTTT. It codes for CASSESMNTEAFF.

There are many counts of this clonotype. This chain uses TRBV12-3 or TRBV12-4 with TRBJ2-2; maybe TRBD1 (7 bases). V was cut by 6 bases and J by 2 bases, with 10 bases left in between. The CDR3 is 14 amino acids. The CDR3 DNA sequence: TGTGCCAGCAGGCGGGACAGTAACACCGGGGAGCTGTTTTTT. This codes for CASRRDSNTGELFF.

This clonotype has a handful of counts. The V and J genes are TRBV5-1 and TRBJ2-3; D unclear. This CDR3 has 15 residues. Germline CDR1 is SGHRS and CDR2 is YFSETQ. V shed 0 bases and J shed 6 bases, with 14 bases lying between them. CDR3 sequence: CASSLEARPSDTQYF. The CDR3 coding sequence is TGCGCCAGCAGCTTGGAGGCTCGCCCGTCGGATACGCAGTATTTT. The full variable domain, its missing parts supplied by reference TRBV5-1 and TRBJ2-3, is KAGVTQTPRYLIKTRGQQVTLSCSPISGHRSVSWYQQTPGQGLQFLFEYFSETQRNKGNFPGRFSGRQFSNSRSEMNVSTLELGDSALYLCASSLEARPSDTQYFGPGTRLTVL.

This clonotype has at least ten counts. V gene TRBV7-7 combines with J gene TRBJ2-1; D unresolved. Trimming shortened V by 1 base and J by 0 bases, and 10 bases separated the two germline ends. This CDR3 has 16 residues. Germline V lookup: CDR1 SSHAT, CDR2 FNYEAQ (reference sequence). Here the CDR3 reads CASSLGEQSSYNEQFF. CDR3 DNA sequence: TGTGCCAGCAGCTTAGGCGAACAGAGCTCCTACAATGAGCAGTTCTTC.

A remark on this clonotype: This could be a read error, since a much larger clone is one nucleotide away. This chain links TRBV5-6 with TRBJ1-4; a possible D gene is TRBD1 (5 bases). V lost 2 bases, J lost 4 bases, and 12 bases lay in between. The CDR3 length is 15 residues. CDR1 SGHDT and CDR2 YYEEEE come from the germline V gene. DNA for the CDR3: TGTGCCAGCAGCTTCGGGCAGACAGATAATGAAAAACTGTTTTTT. This gives the protein CASSFGQTDNEKLFF.

The V and J genes are TRBV12-3 or TRBV12-4 and TRBJ2-1; tentatively, D is TRBD1 (5 bases). CDR3 length: 14 amino acids. V lost 8 bases, J lost 2 bases, and 13 bases lay in between. The CDR3 protein is CASHPRVTYNEQFF. CDR3 nucleotide sequence: TGTGCCAGCCACCCCAGGGTAACCTACAATGAGCAGTTCTTC.

Many counts were recorded for this clonotype. V is TRBV10-3 and J is TRBJ2-3, with no clear D. This CDR3 has 12 residues. V was cut by 0 bases and J by 3 bases, with 1 base left in between. CDR1 and CDR2 from the germline V gene are ENHRY and SYGVKD. In DNA, the CDR3 is TGTGCCATCAGTGAGTCGACAGATACGCAGTATTTT. Its translation is CAISESTDTQYF.

This clonotype was seen a handful of times. The J gene is TRBJ2-5, the V gene TRBV11-2, with 10 bases identical to TRBD1. The V segment lost 5 bases and the J segment 5 bases; nucleotides outside the gene matches: 8. Per the germline V gene, CDR1 is SGHAT and CDR2 is FQNNGV. CDR3 length: 15 residues. The CDR3 sequence: CASSPVGQGVETQYF. The CDR3 region has the DNA TGTGCCAGCAGCCCTGTCGGACAGGGGGTCGAGACCCAGTACTTC.

The J gene is TRBJ2-7, the V gene TRBV3-1, with unresolved D. The V and J ends lost 5 bases and 4 bases respectively, with 12 bases between them. In germline, CDR1 is LGHDT, CDR2 YNNKEL (reference sequence). CDR3 length: 13 residues. The CDR3: CASSYQRAYEQYF. The CDR3 DNA reads as TGTGCCAGCAGCTATCAAAGGGCATACGAGCAGTACTTC.

This clonotype has ten or more counts. The gene calls are TRBV12-3 or TRBV12-4 and TRBJ1-4, with D possibly matching TRBD1 (5 bases). The CDR3 spans 13 residues. The V end was cut by 3 bases, the J end by 8 bases, with 10 bases between. The DNA for the CDR3 is TGTGCCAGCAGTTTCGGCGGGGACGAAAAACTGTTTTTT. The encoded protein is CASSFGGDEKLFF.

This clonotype has more than one count but fewer than ten. V usage is TRBV7-8 and J usage is TRBJ2-7, with 7 bases aligning to TRBD1. This CDR3 region has 14 residues. Germline loops: CDR1 SGHVS, CDR2 FQNEAQ. Unmatched junction bases numbered 4, after V lost 2 bases and J lost 3 bases. DNA of the CDR3: TGTGCCAGCAGCTTATTTTGGGACAGCTACGAGCAGTACTTC. Residues: CASSLFWDSYEQYF.